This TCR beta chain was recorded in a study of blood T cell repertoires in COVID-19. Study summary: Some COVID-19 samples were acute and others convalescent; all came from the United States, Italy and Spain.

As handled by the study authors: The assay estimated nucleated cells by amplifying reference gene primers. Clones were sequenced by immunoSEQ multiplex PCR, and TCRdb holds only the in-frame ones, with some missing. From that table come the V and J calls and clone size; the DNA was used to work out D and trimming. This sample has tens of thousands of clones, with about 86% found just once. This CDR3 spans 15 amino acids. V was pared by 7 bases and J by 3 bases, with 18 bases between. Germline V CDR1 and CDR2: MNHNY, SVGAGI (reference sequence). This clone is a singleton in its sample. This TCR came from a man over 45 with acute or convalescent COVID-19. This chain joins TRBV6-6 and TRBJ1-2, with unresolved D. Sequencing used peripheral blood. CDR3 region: CASIDLGGRDYGYTF. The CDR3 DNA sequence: TGTGCCAGCATCGATCTTGGAGGGAGGGACTATGGCTACACCTTC.